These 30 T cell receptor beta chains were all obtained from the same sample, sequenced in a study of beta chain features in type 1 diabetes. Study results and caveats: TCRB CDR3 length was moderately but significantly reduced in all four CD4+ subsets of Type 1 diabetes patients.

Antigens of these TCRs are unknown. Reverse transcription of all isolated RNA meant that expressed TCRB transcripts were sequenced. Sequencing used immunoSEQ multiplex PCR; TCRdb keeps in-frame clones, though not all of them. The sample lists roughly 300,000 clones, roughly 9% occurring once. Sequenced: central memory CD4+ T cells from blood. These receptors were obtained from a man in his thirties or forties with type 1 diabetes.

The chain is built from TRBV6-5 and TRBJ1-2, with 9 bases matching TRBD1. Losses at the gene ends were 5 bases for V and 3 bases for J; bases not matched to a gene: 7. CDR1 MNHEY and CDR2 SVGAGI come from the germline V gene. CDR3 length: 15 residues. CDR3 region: CASSSEGQGDYGYTF. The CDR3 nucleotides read TGTGCCAGCAGTAGTGAGGGACAGGGAGACTATGGCTACACCTTC.

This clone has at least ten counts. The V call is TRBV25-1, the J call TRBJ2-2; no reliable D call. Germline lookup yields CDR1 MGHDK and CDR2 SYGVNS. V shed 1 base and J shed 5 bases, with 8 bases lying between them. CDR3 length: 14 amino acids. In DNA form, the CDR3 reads TGTGCCAGCAGTGAATCCGGCGTGACCGGGGAGCTGTTTTTT. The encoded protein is CASSESGVTGELFF.

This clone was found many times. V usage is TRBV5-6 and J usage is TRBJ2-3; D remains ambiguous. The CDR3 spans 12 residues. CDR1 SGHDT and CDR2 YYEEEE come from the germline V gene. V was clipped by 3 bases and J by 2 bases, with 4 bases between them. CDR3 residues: CASSSNTDTQYF. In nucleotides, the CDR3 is TGTGCCAGCAGCTCAAACACAGATACGCAGTATTTT.

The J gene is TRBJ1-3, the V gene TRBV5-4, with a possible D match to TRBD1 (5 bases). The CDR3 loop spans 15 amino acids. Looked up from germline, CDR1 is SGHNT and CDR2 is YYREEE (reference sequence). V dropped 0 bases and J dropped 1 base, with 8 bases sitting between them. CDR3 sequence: CASSLGGESGNTIYF. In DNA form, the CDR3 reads TGTGCCAGCAGCTTGGGAGGGGAATCTGGAAACACCATATATTTT.

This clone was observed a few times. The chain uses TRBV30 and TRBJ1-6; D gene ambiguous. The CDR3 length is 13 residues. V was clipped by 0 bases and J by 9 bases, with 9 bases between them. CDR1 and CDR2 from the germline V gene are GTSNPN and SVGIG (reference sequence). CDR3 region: CAWSVAESSPLHF. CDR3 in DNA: TGTGCCTGGAGTGTCGCGGAGAGTTCACCCCTCCACTTT.

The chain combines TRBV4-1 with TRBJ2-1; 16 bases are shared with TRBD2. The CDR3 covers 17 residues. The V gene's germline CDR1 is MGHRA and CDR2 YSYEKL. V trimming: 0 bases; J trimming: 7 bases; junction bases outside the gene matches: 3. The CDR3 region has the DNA TGCGCCAGCAGCCAAGAGGGACTAGCGGGGGGGCCGAATGAGCAGTTCTTC. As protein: CASSQEGLAGGPNEQFF.

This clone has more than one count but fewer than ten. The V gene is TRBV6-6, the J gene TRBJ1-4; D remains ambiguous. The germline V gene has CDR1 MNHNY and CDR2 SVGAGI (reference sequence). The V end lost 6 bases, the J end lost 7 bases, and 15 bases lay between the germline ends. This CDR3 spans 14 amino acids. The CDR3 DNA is TGTGCCAGCAGCAATAAGGGCGGCGGTGAAAAACTGTTTTTT. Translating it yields CASSNKGGGEKLFF.

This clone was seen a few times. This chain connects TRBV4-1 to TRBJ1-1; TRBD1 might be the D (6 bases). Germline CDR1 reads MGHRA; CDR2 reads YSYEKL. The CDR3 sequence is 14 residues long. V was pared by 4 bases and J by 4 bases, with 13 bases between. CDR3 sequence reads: CASSRRTESTEAFF. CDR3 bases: TGCGCCAGCAGCCGCAGGACAGAAAGCACTGAAGCTTTCTTT.

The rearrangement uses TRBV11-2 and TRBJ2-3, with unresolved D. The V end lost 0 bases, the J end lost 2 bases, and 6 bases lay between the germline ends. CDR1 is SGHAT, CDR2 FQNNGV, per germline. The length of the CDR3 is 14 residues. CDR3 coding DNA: TGTGCCAGCAGCTTAGATCGGGTCACAGATACGCAGTATTTT. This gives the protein CASSLDRVTDTQYF.

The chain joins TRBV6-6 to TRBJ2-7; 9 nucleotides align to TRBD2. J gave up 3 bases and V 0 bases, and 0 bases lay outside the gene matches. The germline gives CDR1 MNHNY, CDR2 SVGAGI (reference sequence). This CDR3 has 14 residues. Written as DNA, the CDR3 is TGTGCCAGCAGTTACTCGCGGGGGGGCTACGAGCAGTACTTC. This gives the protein CASSYSRGGYEQYF.

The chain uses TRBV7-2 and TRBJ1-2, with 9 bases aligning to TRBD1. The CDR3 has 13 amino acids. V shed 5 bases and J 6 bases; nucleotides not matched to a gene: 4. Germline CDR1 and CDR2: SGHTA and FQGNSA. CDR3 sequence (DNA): TGTGCCAGCAGCAGACGGGACAGGGATGGCTACACCTTC. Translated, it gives CASSRRDRDGYTF.

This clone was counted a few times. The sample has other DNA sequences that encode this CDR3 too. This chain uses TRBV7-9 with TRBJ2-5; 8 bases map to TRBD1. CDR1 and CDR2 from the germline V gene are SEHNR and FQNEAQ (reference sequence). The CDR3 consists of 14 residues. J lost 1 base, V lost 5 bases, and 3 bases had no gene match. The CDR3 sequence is CASSLDRGQETQYF. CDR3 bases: TGTGCCAGCAGCCTAGACAGGGGCCAAGAGACCCAGTACTTC.

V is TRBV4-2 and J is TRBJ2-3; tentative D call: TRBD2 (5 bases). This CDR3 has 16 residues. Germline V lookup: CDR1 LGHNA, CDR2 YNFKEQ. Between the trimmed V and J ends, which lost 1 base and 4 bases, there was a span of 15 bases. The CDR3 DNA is TGTGCCAGCAGCCAAGCTCCGGGGTCCGGCGCAGATACGCAGTATTTT. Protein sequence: CASSQAPGSGADTQYF.

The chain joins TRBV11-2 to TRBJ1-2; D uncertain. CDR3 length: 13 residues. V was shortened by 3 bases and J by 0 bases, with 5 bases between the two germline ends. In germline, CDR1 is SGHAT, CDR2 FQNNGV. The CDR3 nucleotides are TGTGCCAGCAGCTTCGGCCCTAACTATGGCTACACCTTC. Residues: CASSFGPNYGYTF.

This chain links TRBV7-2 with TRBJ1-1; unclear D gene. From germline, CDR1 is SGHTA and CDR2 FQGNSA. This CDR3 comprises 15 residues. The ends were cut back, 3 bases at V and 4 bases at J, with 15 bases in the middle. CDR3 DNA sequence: TGTGCCAGCAGCTTCGGCAGGTCCCTCGGCACTGAAGCTTTCTTT. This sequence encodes CASSFGRSLGTEAFF.

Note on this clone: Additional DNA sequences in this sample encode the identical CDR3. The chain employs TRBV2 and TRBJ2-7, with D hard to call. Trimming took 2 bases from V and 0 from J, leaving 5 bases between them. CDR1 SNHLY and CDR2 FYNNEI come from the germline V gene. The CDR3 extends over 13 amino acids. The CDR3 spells CASSEPDSYEQYF. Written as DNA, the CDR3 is TGTGCCAGCAGTGAACCTGACTCCTACGAGCAGTACTTC.

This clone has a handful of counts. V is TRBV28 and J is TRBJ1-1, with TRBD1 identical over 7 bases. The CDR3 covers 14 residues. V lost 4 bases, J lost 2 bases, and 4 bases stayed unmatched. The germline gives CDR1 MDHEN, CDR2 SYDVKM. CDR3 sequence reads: CASSYRGGNTEAFF. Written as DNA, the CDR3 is TGTGCCAGCAGTTATAGAGGGGGCAACACTGAAGCTTTCTTT.

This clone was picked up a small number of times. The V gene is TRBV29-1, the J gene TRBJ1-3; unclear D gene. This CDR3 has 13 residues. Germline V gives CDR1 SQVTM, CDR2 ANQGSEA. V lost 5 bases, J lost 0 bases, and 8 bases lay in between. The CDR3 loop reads CSVTQSSGNTIYF. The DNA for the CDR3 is TGCAGCGTTACACAGAGCTCTGGAAACACCATATATTTT.

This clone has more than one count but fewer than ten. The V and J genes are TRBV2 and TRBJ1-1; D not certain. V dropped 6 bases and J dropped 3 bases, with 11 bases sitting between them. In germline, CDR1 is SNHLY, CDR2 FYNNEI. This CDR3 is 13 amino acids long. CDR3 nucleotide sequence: TGTGCCAGCAGAGCCTCCGGGGACACTGAAGCTTTCTTT. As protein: CASRASGDTEAFF.

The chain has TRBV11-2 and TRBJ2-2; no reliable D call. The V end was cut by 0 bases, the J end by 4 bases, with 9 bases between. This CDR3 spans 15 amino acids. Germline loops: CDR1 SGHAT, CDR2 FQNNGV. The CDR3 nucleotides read TGTGCCAGCAGCTTAGATCGAAGGAGCACCGGGGAGCTGTTTTTT. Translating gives CASSLDRRSTGELFF.

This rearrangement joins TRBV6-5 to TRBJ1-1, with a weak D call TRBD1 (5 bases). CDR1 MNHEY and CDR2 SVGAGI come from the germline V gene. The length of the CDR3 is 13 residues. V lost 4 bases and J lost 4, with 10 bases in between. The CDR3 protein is CASSSQGGTEAFF. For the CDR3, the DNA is TGTGCCAGCAGTTCTCAGGGAGGCACTGAAGCTTTCTTT.

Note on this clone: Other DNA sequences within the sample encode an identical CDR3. Written as DNA, the CDR3 is TGTGCCAGCAGTGGGGACAGGGAATACGAGCAGTACTTC. Protein sequence: CASSGDREYEQYF. The chain combines TRBV2 with TRBJ2-7; TRBD1 matches 9 bases. From germline, CDR1 is SNHLY and CDR2 FYNNEI. CDR3 length: 13 residues. V dropped 4 bases and J dropped 4; count of bases not matched to a gene: 2.

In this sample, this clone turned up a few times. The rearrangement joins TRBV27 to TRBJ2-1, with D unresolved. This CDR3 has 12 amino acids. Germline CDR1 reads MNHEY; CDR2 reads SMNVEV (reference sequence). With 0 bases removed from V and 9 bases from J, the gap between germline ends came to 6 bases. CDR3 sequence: CASSLSFGEQFF. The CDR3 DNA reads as TGTGCCAGCAGTTTATCGTTCGGTGAGCAGTTCTTC.

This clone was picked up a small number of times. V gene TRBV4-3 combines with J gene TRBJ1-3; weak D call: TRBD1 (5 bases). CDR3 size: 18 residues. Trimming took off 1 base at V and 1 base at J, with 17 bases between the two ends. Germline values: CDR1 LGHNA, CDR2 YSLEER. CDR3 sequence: CASSQALGQGRSGNTIYF. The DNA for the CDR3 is TGCGCCAGCAGCCAAGCCTTAGGGCAGGGAAGGTCTGGAAACACCATATATTTT.

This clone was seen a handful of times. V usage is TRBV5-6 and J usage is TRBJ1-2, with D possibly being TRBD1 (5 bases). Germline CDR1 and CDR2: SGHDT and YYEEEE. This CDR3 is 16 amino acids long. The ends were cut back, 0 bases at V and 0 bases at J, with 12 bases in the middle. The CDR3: CASSLASGPTNYGYTF. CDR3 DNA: TGTGCCAGCAGCTTGGCATCAGGGCCCACTAACTATGGCTACACCTTC.

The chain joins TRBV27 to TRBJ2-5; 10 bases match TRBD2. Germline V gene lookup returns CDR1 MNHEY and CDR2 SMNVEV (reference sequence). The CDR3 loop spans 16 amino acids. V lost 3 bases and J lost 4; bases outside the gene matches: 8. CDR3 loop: CASSFSSSGGRETQYF. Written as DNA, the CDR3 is TGTGCCAGCAGTTTTTCGAGTAGCGGGGGGAGAGAGACCCAGTACTTC.

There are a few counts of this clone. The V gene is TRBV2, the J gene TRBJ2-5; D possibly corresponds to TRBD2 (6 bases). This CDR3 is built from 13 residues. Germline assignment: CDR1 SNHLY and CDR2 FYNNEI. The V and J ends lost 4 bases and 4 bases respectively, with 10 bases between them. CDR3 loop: CASSGTISETQYF. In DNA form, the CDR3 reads TGTGCCAGCAGTGGGACTATTTCAGAGACCCAGTACTTC.

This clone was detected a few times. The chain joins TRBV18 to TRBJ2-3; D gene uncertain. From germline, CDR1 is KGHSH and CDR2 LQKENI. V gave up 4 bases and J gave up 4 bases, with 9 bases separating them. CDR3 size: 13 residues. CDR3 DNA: TGTGCCAGCTCACGCGGCCTTTCAGATACGCAGTATTTT. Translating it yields CASSRGLSDTQYF.

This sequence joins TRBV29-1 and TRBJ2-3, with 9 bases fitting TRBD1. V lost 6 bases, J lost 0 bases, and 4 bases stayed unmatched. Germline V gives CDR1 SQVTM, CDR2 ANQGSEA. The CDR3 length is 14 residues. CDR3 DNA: TGCAGCGTGGGGGGACAGGGTAGCACAGATACGCAGTATTTT. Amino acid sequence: CSVGGQGSTDTQYF.

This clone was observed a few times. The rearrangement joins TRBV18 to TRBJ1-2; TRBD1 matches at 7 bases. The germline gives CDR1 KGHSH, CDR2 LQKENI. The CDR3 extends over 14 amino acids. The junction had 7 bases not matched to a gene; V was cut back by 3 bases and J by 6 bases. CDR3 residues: CASSPRQGSDGYTF. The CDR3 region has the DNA TGTGCCAGCTCACCTCGACAGGGATCTGATGGCTACACCTTC.